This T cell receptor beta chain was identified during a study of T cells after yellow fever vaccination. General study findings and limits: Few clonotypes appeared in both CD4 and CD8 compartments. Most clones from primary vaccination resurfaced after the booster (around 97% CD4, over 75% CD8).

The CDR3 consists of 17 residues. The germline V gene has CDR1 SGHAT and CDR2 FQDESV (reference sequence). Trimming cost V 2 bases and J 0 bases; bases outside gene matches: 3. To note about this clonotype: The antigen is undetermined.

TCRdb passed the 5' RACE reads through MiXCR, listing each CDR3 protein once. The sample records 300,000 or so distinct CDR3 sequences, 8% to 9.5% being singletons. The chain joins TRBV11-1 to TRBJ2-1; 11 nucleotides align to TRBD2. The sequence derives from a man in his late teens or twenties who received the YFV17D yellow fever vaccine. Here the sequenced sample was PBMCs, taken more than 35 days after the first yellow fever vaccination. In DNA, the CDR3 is TGTGCCAGCAGCTTATACCTAGCGGGGGGCTCCTACAATGAGCAGTTCTTC. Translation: CASSLYLAGGSYNEQFF.